The subject of this entry is one T cell receptor (beta chain). CDR3 length equals 14 residues. Looked up from germline, CDR1 is PRHDT and CDR2 is FYEKMQ (reference sequence). V lost 1 base to trimming and J lost 0 bases, with 5 bases between them. Profiling relied on immunoSEQ multiplex PCR, and the TCRdb table lists in-frame clones only, not all of them. The sample shows fewer than 100,000 clones, 85% to 95% of them seen only once. This entry is derived from a study of technical replicates of blood from a few donors. The rearrangement uses TRBV13 and TRBJ2-3; D remains ambiguous. The TCR was taken from a human donor in good health. The sequencing input was T cells isolated from PBMCs. The CDR3 sequence is CASSLAPSTDTQYF. CDR3 DNA sequence: TGTGCCAGCAGCTTAGCCCCAAGCACAGATACGCAGTATTTT. The variable domain in full, completed from reference TRBV13 and TRBJ2-3, reads AAGVIQSPRHLIKEKRETATLKCYPIPRHDTVYWYQQGPGQDPQFLISFYEKMQSDKGSIPDRFSAQQFSDYHSELNMSSLELGDSALYFCASSLAPSTDTQYFGPGTRLTVL.